A selection of T cell receptor beta chains follows, all from one sample in a study of PD-1 blockade in classical Hodgkin lymphoma. Sequencing was performed with immunoSEQ multiplex PCR; in TCRdb, only in-frame clones are kept and a portion is missing. The sample carries roughly 28,000 clones, just under 80% recorded once. Sequenced material: peripheral blood mononuclear cells (PBMCs), taken before the second cycle of nivolumab. These receptors were obtained from a human donor with classical Hodgkin lymphoma. The CDR3 runs from the conserved cysteine through the conserved F or W. Clone size, where shown, is once, few, many, or a class for clones that have expanded.

j_call,v_call,clone_size,cdr3_aa
TRBJ2-3,TRBV5-4,.,CASSLRLAGGPTDTQYF
.,TRBV18,.,CASSPGGRGHEQYF
TRBJ1-4,TRBV30,.,CAWSVNSEKLFF
TRBJ1-2,TRBV4-1,.,CASSQREQRVGYTF
TRBJ1-5,TRBV7-2,.,CASSPQNNQPQHF
TRBJ2-4,TRBV28,.,CASSSTGQENIQYF
TRBJ2-1,TRBV11-2,.,CASSLSGAGGGEQFF
TRBJ1-1,TRBV7-2,.,CASSFWTENTEAFF
TRBJ2-5,TRBV7-2,.,CSTGRGSETQYF
TRBJ2-7,TRBV2,.,CASSITTYEQYF
TRBJ1-1,TRBV29-1,.,CSVDRSMNTEAFF
TRBJ2-3,TRBV7-3,.,CASSPGADTQYF
TRBJ1-4,TRBV7-9,.,CASSLGQSNEKLFF
TRBJ1-5,TRBV5-1,.,CASSLDSSGTPQHF
TRBJ2-7,TRBV29-1,.,CSVERGIYEQYF
TRBJ1-2,TRBV2,.,CASTITGINYGYTF
TRBJ2-7,TRBV7-6,.,CASSPMGQGGGEQYF
TRBJ2-7,TRBV7-2,.,CASSLGYVVPYEQYF
TRBJ1-6,TRBV10-3,.,CAIRRSEGENSPLHF
TRBJ1-5,TRBV14,.,CASSRGDQPQHF
TRBJ1-5,TRBV7-9,.,CASSLAMGGLGNQPQHF
TRBJ2-7,TRBV7-8,.,CASSFRSIGTGYEQYF
TRBJ1-6,TRBV4-3,few,CASSQGSGNNSPLHF
TRBJ2-1,TRBV6-4,.,CASSDRGDRPYNEQFF
TRBJ2-1,TRBV4-2,.,CASSSKRGGGGEQFF
TRBJ1-1,TRBV6-5,once,CASYGGSTEAFF